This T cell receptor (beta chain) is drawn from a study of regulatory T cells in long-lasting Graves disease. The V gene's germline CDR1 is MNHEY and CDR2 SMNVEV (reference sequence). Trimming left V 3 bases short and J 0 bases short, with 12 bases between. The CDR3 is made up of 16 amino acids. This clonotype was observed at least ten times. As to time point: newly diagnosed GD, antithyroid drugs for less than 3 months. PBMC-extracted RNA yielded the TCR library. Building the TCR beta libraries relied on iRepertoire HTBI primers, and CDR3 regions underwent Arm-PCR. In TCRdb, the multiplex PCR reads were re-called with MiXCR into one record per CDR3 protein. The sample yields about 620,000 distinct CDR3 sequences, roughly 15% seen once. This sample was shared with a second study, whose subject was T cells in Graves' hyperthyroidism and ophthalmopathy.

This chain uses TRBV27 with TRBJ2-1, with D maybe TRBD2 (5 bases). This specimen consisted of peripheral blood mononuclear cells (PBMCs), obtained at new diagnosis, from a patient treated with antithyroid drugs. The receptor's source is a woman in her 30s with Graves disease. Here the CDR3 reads CASSFWSGRSYNEQFF. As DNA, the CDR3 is TGTGCCAGCAGTTTCTGGAGCGGTCGCTCCTACAATGAGCAGTTCTTC.